This T cell receptor beta chain appears in the sequencing data of a study of T cell repertoires in cytomegalovirus infection. Turning to the study itself: Recently identified HLA-C-restricted CMV epitopes were used, and well-studied HLA-B-restricted CMV epitopes were used as well. In public TCR beta signatures, there were indications of both CMV infection and matching HLA type.

Trimming at V came to 4 bases and at J to 0 bases, leaving 5 bases not matched to a gene. The CDR3 consists of 18 residues. Germline values: CDR1 SGHVT, CDR2 SQSDAQ. TCRdb re-derived calls from the reads in MiXCR, one entry per CDR3 protein. Altogether around 770,000 distinct CDR3 sequences are present, under 35% being singletons, with the ten largest covering less than 15%. Study-wide results and caveats: The cumulative frequency of public TCR beta families identified carriers of CMV plus the relevant HLA.

As regards this clonotype: Its target is not known.

This TCR was sampled from a human donor in good health (CMV status not recorded). Some clones in this sample may be carry-over from other donors' samples. V gene TRBV7-4 combines with J gene TRBJ2-1; TRBD2 agrees at 14 bases. Sequenced material: cultured CD8+ T cells from PBMCs, taken from culture after CMV antigen stimulation. The CDR3 protein is CASSSTTSGGASYNEQFF. CDR3 DNA: TGTGCCAGCAGCTCGACGACTAGCGGGGGGGCCTCCTACAATGAGCAGTTCTTC.